This T cell receptor beta chain was sequenced for a study of early T cells in non-severe SARS-CoV-2 infection. Overall study: Investigators sequenced bulk RNA drawn from unsorted whole blood, and chains remained unpaired.

TCRdb reprocessed the 5' RACE reads via MiXCR and lists one record per CDR3 protein. Among some 88,000 distinct CDR3 sequences, roughly 17% were seen once, and the ten largest hold just over 5%. This CDR3 has 15 residues. Per germline, CDR1 MDHEN and CDR2 SYDVKM. The V end lost 2 bases, the J end lost 3 bases, and 10 bases lay between the germline ends. Points on this clonotype: Its antigen is as yet unknown.

Findings and limits, study-wide: VDJdb matching favored anti-spike CD8 responses, missing private and CD4 specificities.

This receptor was obtained from an adult who was a healthcare worker with PCR-confirmed SARS-CoV-2 infection or an uninfected control (not recorded which). The material was whole blood, obtained at baseline. V is TRBV28 and J is TRBJ2-2; D unclear. The CDR3 DNA is TGTGCCAGCAGTTTACCCGCCCTTCACACCGGGGAGCTGTTTTTT. It specifies CASSLPALHTGELFF.